What follows describes a single TCR beta chain. V lost 3 bases and J lost 6, with 16 bases in between. Germline assignment: CDR1 SGHDT and CDR2 YYEEEE. This CDR3 is 15 amino acids long. The method was immunoSEQ multiplex PCR; TCRdb's version includes in-frame clones alone and lacks a portion of them. There are some 66,000 clones in the sample; roughly 85% occur only once, and 5% to 6.5% lies in the top ten. This sample is drawn from a study of control samples from healthy donors and cancer patients. The clonotype was recovered from a man in his forties in good health. The material sequenced was blood. V and J are TRBV5-6 and TRBJ2-1, with D perhaps being TRBD1 or TRBD2 (6 bases each). CDR3 amino acids: CASSWGRDDGNEQFF. The CDR3 nucleotides read TGTGCCAGCAGCTGGGGGCGGGATGACGGCAATGAGCAGTTCTTC.